This is a list of T cell receptor beta chains from one sample in a study of blood T cell repertoires in COVID-19. Data came from immunoSEQ multiplex PCR; TCRdb stores just in-frame clones and leaves some out. The sample includes roughly 230,000 clones, roughly 80% of them seen just once. The sequenced sample was PBMCs or T cells enriched from blood (not recorded which). These receptors all come from a man over 45 who had recovered from COVID-19. The CDR3 runs from the conserved cysteine through the conserved F or W. Fields, in order: V gene, J gene, D gene, clone size, CDR3 DNA, CDR3 protein. The D gene is left open where the match is weak. The size of a clone is reported for some rows only, either as once, few or many, or as a class for expanded clones.

>TRBV5-4|TRBJ2-1|.|.
TGTGCCACCAATGGACAAAAACTTAGCTCCTACAATGAGCAGTTCTTC
CATNGQKLSSYNEQFF
>TRBV6-5|TRBJ1-6|.|.
TGTGCCAGCAGTTACTCGTCCAGGCTTGGCGGGTCACCCCTCCACTTT
CASSYSSRLGGSPLHF
>TRBV5-1|TRBJ2-7|TRBD2|.
TGCGCCAGCTCGGGACTAGCGGGAAACTCCTACGAGCAGTACTTC
CASSGLAGNSYEQYF
>TRBV5-1|TRBJ2-1|TRBD2|once
TGCGCCAGCAGCTTGGCTGGACTAGCGGGATTCTCGAGCTCCTACAATGAGCAGTTCTTC
CASSLAGLAGFSSSYNEQFF
>TRBV11-3|TRBJ1-4|.|few
TGTGCCAGCAGCTTTGGACATACTAATGAAAAACTGTTTTTT
CASSFGHTNEKLFF
>TRBV12-5|TRBJ1-1|.|once
TGTGCTAGTGGTCCATACAGAGCCACTGAAGCTTTCTTT
CASGPYRATEAFF
>TRBV5-1|TRBJ2-3|.|.
TGCGCCAGCAGCGCAGGACAGATCGGGACAGATACGCAGTATTTT
CASSAGQIGTDTQYF
>TRBV6-2/TRBV6-3|TRBJ1-6|TRBD1|once
TGTGCCAGCAGTTACCCCAGGGGGAGCTCCTATAATTCACCCCTCCACTTT
CASSYPRGSSYNSPLHF
>TRBV19|TRBJ2-5|TRBD2|.
TGTGCCAGTAGTATCGGGAGCGGGATGGAGACCCAGTACTTC
CASSIGSGMETQYF
>TRBV19|TRBJ2-2|TRBD1|.
TGTGCCGGGAGTGCCGGGACAGGGAGATCTGCCGGGGAGCTGTTTTTT
CAGSAGTGRSAGELFF
>TRBV7-3|TRBJ2-3|TRBD2|few
TGTGCCAGCAGCTCCGGACTAGCGGGGGGCACAGATACGCAGTATTTT
CASSSGLAGGTDTQYF
>TRBV10-3|TRBJ1-1|.|.
TGTGCCAACTCAGGGGTCGACCGCACTGAAGCTTTCTTT
CANSGVDRTEAFF
>TRBV4-3|TRBJ2-4|.|few
TGCGCCAGCAGCCAGGGCGCCGGAGCCAAAAACATTCAGTACTTC
CASSQGAGAKNIQYF
>TRBV28|TRBJ1-5|TRBD1|.
TGTGCCAGCAGTCCCACGACAGGGTTTCAGCCCCAGCATTTT
CASSPTTGFQPQHF
>TRBV16|TRBJ1-2|.|few
TGTGCCAGCAGCCATCAGAGGACAGACTATGGCTACACCTTC
CASSHQRTDYGYTF
>TRBV12-2|TRBJ2-2|.|few
TGTGCAAGTCGCTTAGAGTTAGGGGTCAACACCGGGGAGCTGTTTTTT
CASRLELGVNTGELFF
>TRBV7-2|TRBJ1-3|.|.
TGTGCCAGCACTCCGAGGGGGGGGCCTGGAAACACCATATATTTT
CASTPRGGPGNTIYF
>TRBV5-1|TRBJ2-7|.|.
TGCGCCAGCAGCATAGGACTTAACTACGAGCAGTACTTC
CASSIGLNYEQYF
>TRBV5-5|TRBJ1-1|.|.
TGTGCCAGCAGCTTGGGGACCGGGACAACCCACACTGAAGCTTTCTTT
CASSLGTGTTHTEAFF
>TRBV10-3|TRBJ2-2|TRBD2|.
TGTGCCATCAGGAACCTAGCGGGGGTAACCGGGGAGCTGTTTTTT
CAIRNLAGVTGELFF
>TRBV5-1|TRBJ1-4|.|.
TGCGCCAGCAGCCCTCTGAGCGGCCTAGAAAAACTGTTTTTT
CASSPLSGLEKLFF
>TRBV9|TRBJ2-7|.|.
TGTGCCAGCAGCGTAACTTCGACAGTCGACGAGCAGTACTTC
CASSVTSTVDEQYF
>TRBV9|TRBJ2-7|TRBD2|.
TGTGCCAGCAGCTATCGGGGACTAGCGGGGAGCTCCTACGAGCAGTACTTC
CASSYRGLAGSSYEQYF
>TRBV3-1/TRBV3-2|TRBJ2-1|.|.
TGTGCCAGCAGCCCCAGGGCTAGCGTGGTCGAGGAGCAGTTCTTC
CASSPRASVVEEQFF
>TRBV29-1|TRBJ1-1|TRBD1|.
TGCAGCGTCGCGGGGACAGGGGTGACTGAAGCTTTCTTT
CSVAGTGVTEAFF
>TRBV5-1|TRBJ2-7|.|.
TGCGCCAGCAGCTCAGAATACGAGCAGTACTTC
CASSSEYEQYF